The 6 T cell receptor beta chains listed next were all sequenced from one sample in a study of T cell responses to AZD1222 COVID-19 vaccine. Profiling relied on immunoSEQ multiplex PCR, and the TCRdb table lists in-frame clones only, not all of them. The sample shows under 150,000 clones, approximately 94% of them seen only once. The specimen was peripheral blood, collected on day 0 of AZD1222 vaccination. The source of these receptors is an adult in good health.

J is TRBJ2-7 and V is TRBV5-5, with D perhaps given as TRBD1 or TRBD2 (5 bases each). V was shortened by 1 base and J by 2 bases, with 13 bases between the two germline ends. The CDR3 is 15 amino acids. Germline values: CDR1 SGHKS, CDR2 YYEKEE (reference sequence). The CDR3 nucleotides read TGTGCCAGCAGCTTGTACTGGGGACCCACCTACGAGCAGTACTTC. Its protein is CASSLYWGPTYEQYF.

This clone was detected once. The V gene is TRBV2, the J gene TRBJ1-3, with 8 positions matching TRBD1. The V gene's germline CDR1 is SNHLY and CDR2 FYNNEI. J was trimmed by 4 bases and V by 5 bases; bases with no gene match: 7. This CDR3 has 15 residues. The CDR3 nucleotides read TGTGCCAGCAGTCGACAGGGGCAAACGGGAAACACCATATATTTT. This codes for CASSRQGQTGNTIYF.

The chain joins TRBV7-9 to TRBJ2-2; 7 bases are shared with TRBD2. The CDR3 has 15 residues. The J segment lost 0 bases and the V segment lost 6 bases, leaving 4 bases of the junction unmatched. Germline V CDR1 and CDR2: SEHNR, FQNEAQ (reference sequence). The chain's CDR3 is CASRRSGANTGELFF. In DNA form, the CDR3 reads TGTGCCAGCAGACGGAGCGGGGCGAACACCGGGGAGCTGTTTTTT.

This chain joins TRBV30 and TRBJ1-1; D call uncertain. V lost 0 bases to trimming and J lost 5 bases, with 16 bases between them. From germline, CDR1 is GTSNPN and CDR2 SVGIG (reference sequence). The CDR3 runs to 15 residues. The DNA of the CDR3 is TGTGCCTGGAGTGTAGTAACGGGGATGAGTACTGAAGCTTTCTTT. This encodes CAWSVVTGMSTEAFF.

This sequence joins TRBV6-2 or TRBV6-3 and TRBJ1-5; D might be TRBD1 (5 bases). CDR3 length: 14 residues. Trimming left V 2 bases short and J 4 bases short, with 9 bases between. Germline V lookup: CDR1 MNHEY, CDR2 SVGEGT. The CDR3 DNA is TGTGCCAGCAGTTACAAGAGGGGTAATCAGCCCCAGCATTTT. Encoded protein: CASSYKRGNQPQHF.

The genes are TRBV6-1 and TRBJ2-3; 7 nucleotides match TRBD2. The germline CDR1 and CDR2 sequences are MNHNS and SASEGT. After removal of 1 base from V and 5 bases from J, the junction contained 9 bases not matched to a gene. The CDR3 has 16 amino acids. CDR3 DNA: TGTGCCAGCAGTGAAGTTTGGGGGGGAGGGAGAGATACGCAGTATTTT. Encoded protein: CASSEVWGGGRDTQYF.